This T cell receptor (beta chain) came from a study of spatial heterogeneity in lung cancer. The V segment lost 2 bases and the J segment 7 bases; nucleotides outside the gene matches: 11. The CDR3 covers 16 residues. A unique molecular identifier was attached to every TCR cDNA molecule. One entry per CDR3 protein results from TCRdb running MiXCR on the 5' RACE reads. The table lists 8,200 or so distinct CDR3 sequences, approximately 9.9% of them singletons. This clonotype was recorded many times. Time point described: sample taken at primary tumor resection. The chain uses TRBV12-3 or TRBV12-4 and TRBJ1-2; 9 nucleotides line up with TRBD1. The source material was normal lung tissue next to the tumor, sampled at surgery. The sequence was collected from a male donor with early-stage non-small cell lung cancer. DNA of the CDR3: TGTGCCAGCAGTTTAACAAGACAGGGGGGATCTTTTGGCTACACCTTC. Encoded protein: CASSLTRQGGSFGYTF.